This T cell receptor (beta chain) is drawn from a study of identical twins. The CDR3 has 16 residues. CDR1 is SGHVS, CDR2 FNYEAQ, per germline. Trimming left V 4 bases short and J 4 bases short, with 19 bases between. The authors used template switching to add a universal primer site and gave cDNA unique molecular identifiers. MiXCR was run by TCRdb on the 5' RACE reads, yielding one entry per CDR3 protein. This sample has some 190,000 distinct CDR3 sequences, with about 16% found just once. This clonotype occurred many times. Every sampled donor was Caucasian and healthy. These sequences were also reported in another study, on T cells expressing NK-cell markers. From that second work: Among the experiments, several used an anti-gamma-delta TCR antibody to restrict sorting to alpha-beta TCR T cells.

Source material: CD8+ T cells sorted from blood. This clonotype originated in a woman aged 18 to 35 in good health. The chain is built from TRBV7-6 and TRBJ1-1; weak D call: TRBD1 (5 bases). The CDR3 DNA is TGTGCCAGCAGCTGGCGAGGGGCAGGAGAGAGCACTGAAGCTTTCTTT. Protein sequence: CASSWRGAGESTEAFF.